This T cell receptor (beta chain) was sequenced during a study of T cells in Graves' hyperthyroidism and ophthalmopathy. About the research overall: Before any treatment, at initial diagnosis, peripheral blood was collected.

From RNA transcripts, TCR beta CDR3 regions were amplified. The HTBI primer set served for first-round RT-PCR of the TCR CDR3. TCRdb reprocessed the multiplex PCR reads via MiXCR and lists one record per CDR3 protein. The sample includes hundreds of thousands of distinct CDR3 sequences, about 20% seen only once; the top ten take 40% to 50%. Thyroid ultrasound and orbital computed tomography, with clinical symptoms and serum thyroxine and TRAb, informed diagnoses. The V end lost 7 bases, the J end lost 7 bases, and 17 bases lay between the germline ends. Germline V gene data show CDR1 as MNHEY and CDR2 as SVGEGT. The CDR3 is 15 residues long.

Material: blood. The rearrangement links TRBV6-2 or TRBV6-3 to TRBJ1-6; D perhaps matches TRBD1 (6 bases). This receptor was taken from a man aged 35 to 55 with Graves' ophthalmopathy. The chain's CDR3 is CASTIQGSGNSPLHF. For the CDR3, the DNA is TGTGCCAGCACAATACAGGGTAGCGGGAATTCACCCCTCCACTTT.